The 12 T cell receptor beta chains presented below share a single source sample, sequenced in a study of CD8 T cells in ankylosing spondylitis. TCRdb recomputed calls from the 5' RACE reads with MiXCR, one row per CDR3 protein. The data hold under 450,000 distinct CDR3 sequences, with approximately 22% observed a single time. The sample taken for sequencing was blood, either unsorted or a sorted T cell fraction (not recorded which). These TCRs come from a male donor with ankylosing spondylitis or in good health (not recorded which).

The V call is TRBV20-1, the J call TRBJ2-1; 8 bases fit TRBD1. Germline V gives CDR1 DFQATT, CDR2 SNEGSKA (reference sequence). After removal of 1 base from V and 4 bases from J, the junction contained 6 bases not matched to a gene. CDR3 size: 15 residues. The CDR3 bases are TGCAGTGCTAGAGTACAGGGGGATCCATACAATGAGCAGTTCTTC. It specifies CSARVQGDPYNEQFF.

This clonotype was seen only a few times. The rearrangement links TRBV11-3 to TRBJ2-2, with D hard to call. Trimming pared 5 bases from V and 2 bases from J, leaving 6 bases between. CDR1 and CDR2 from the germline V gene are SGHNT and YENEEA. CDR3 length: 13 residues. Here the CDR3 reads CASSHTNTGELFF. The CDR3 nucleotides are TGTGCCAGCAGCCACACTAACACCGGGGAGCTGTTTTTT.

This clonotype appeared a few times. V usage is TRBV10-3 and J usage is TRBJ2-7; 8 bases map to TRBD1. The CDR3 contains 15 residues. Germline-derived CDR1 and CDR2 are ENHRY and SYGVKD. V lost 3 bases, J lost 0 bases, and 4 bases stayed unmatched. The CDR3 DNA reads as TGTGCCATCAGTGAAACAGGGGGGTCCTCCTACGAGCAGTACTTC. Translation gives CAISETGGSSYEQYF.

The table lists this clonotype with a few counts. The chain joins TRBV9 to TRBJ2-5; 11 bases are shared with TRBD2. V dropped 4 bases and J dropped 0; count of bases not matched to a gene: 5. The CDR3 contains 16 residues. The germline V gene encodes CDR1 SGDLS and CDR2 YYNGEE. This CDR3 reads CASSPGTSGHQETQYF. DNA for the CDR3: TGTGCCAGCAGCCCCGGGACTAGCGGACACCAAGAGACCCAGTACTTC. Full variable domain (remainder filled in from reference TRBV9 and TRBJ2-5): DSGVTQTPKHLITATGQRVTLRCSPRSGDLSVYWYQQSLDQGLQFLIQYYNGEERAKGNILERFSAQQFPDLHSELNLSSLELGDSALYFCASSPGTSGHQETQYFGPGTRLLVL.

V gene TRBV27 combines with J gene TRBJ2-3; 11 bases fit TRBD1. Germline loops: CDR1 MNHEY, CDR2 SMNVEV (reference sequence). The CDR3 runs to 15 residues. The V segment lost 5 bases and the J segment 7 bases; nucleotides outside the gene matches: 8. CDR3 nucleotides: TGTGCCAGCAGTCCTGGGACAGGGGGACGTAATACGCAGTATTTT. Encoded protein: CASSPGTGGRNTQYF.

This chain joins TRBV6-1 and TRBJ2-1; D gene unclear. CDR3 length: 14 amino acids. Trimming left V 4 bases short and J 3 bases short, with 10 bases between. Germline CDR1 is MNHNS and CDR2 is SASEGT. The CDR3 region is CASSGRKNYNEQFF. The DNA for the CDR3 is TGTGCCAGCAGTGGACGGAAGAACTACAATGAGCAGTTCTTC.

This rearrangement joins TRBV7-3 to TRBJ2-3, with 7 bases that match TRBD2. There are 12 residues in the CDR3. Per the germline V gene, CDR1 is SGHTA and CDR2 is FQGTGA. Trimming cost V 2 bases and J 14 bases; bases outside gene matches: 7. CDR3 in DNA: TGTGCCAGCAGCTTACTGGCGGGGGTTCTGTATTTT. Its translation is CASSLLAGVLYF. Full variable domain (outside the CDR3, taken from reference TRBV7-3 and TRBJ2-3): GAGVSQTPSNKVTEKGKYVELRCDPISGHTALYWYRQSLGQGPEFLIYFQGTGAADDSGLPNDRFFAVRPEGSVSTLKIQRTERGDSAVYLCASSLLAGVLYFGPGTRLTVL.

The chain joins TRBV27 to TRBJ2-1, with 7 bases matching TRBD1. CDR1 MNHEY and CDR2 SMNVEV come from the germline V gene (reference sequence). V trimming: 5 bases; J trimming: 9 bases; junction bases outside the gene matches: 16. This CDR3 contains 16 residues. CDR3 nucleotides: TGTGCCAGCAGTCCAGGGGGAGTCCCCACCGGTGGTGAGCAGTTCTTC. Its translation is CASSPGGVPTGGEQFF.

The table lists this clonotype with a few counts. The CDR3: CASSYGLTSYNEQFF. Written as DNA, the CDR3 is TGTGCCAGCAGCTACGGACTTACCTCCTACAATGAGCAGTTCTTC. The rearrangement links TRBV11-2 to TRBJ2-1; possibly TRBD2 for D (5 bases). V lost 4 bases, J lost 0 bases, and 10 bases lay in between. Germline values: CDR1 SGHAT, CDR2 FQNNGV. The CDR3 consists of 15 residues.

This chain uses TRBV28 with TRBJ1-2; D is possibly TRBD1 (5 bases). V dropped 2 bases and J dropped 4 bases, with 11 bases sitting between them. CDR1 MDHEN and CDR2 SYDVKM come from the germline V gene. The CDR3 is 14 amino acids. CDR3 loop: CASSLIDRSYGYTF. The DNA of the CDR3 is TGTGCCAGCAGTTTAATTGACAGAAGCTATGGCTACACCTTC.

This clonotype occurred a few times. This chain links TRBV12-3 or TRBV12-4 with TRBJ1-1; unclear D gene. Trimming took off 6 bases at V and 1 base at J, with 12 bases between the two ends. This CDR3 spans 14 amino acids. CDR3 protein: CASSQSLWNTEAFF. The CDR3 DNA reads TGTGCCAGCAGCCAATCCTTGTGGAACACTGAAGCTTTCTTT.

This clonotype was seen a few times. The V call is TRBV29-1, the J call TRBJ2-5; D gene uncertain. Germline CDR1 and CDR2: SQVTM and ANQGSEA. The V and J ends lost 4 bases and 2 bases respectively, with 11 bases between them. The CDR3 covers 13 residues. The CDR3 is CSVVVGLQETQYF. In DNA form, the CDR3 reads TGCAGCGTTGTGGTAGGCCTACAAGAGACCCAGTACTTC.